What follows describes a single T cell receptor beta chain. Per germline, CDR1 LNHDA and CDR2 SQIVND (reference sequence). This CDR3 has 14 residues. With 6 bases removed from V and 8 bases from J, the gap between germline ends came to 16 bases. The source of the sample is a study of blood T cell repertoires in COVID-19. Assay used: immunoSEQ multiplex PCR; TCRdb lists only in-frame clones, some missing. Among about 120,000 clones listed, 85% to 90% were seen once. The V gene is TRBV19, the J gene TRBJ2-2; the D gene is possibly TRBD2 (5 bases). This receptor was obtained from a man aged 65-85 years with active or convalescent COVID-19. Sequenced input: peripheral blood. Written as DNA, the CDR3 is TGTGCCAGTAGCAGCCGTCCTACGGGGGGGGAGCTGTTTTTT. Protein product: CASSSRPTGGELFF.